Below, 23 T cell receptor beta chains from the same sample are listed, as sequenced in a study of T cells in Graves' hyperthyroidism and ophthalmopathy. RNA transcripts were the template for amplifying TCR beta CDR3 regions. The study used the HTBI primer set for a first-round RT-PCR of the TCR CDR3. TCRdb ran MiXCR on the multiplex PCR reads and lists one entry per CDR3 protein. The profile shows about 640,000 distinct CDR3 sequences, around 21% of them singletons. Sequencing used blood. The receptors were gathered from a man aged 25 to 45 with Graves' ophthalmopathy.

The V call is TRBV20-1, the J call TRBJ1-1; TRBD1 agrees at 7 bases. CDR3 length: 17 residues. With V trimmed by 2 bases and J by 4 bases, 16 bases remained unmatched. Germline values: CDR1 DFQATT, CDR2 SNEGSKA (reference sequence). The CDR3, as DNA: TGCAGTGCTAGAAGTAGGCGACAGGGAATTGTTGGCACTGAAGCTTTCTTT. This gives the protein CSARSRRQGIVGTEAFF.

V gene TRBV9 combines with J gene TRBJ1-5; D not resolved. The V and J ends lost 0 bases and 3 bases respectively, with 10 bases between them. This CDR3 region has 15 residues. Germline V lookup: CDR1 SGDLS, CDR2 YYNGEE. In DNA form, the CDR3 reads TGTGCCAGCAGCGTAGGTGCGGGGTACAATCAGCCCCAGCATTTT. Its protein is CASSVGAGYNQPQHF.

This clonotype was seen many times. The rearrangement uses TRBV25-1 and TRBJ1-1; D is ambiguous. CDR3 size: 15 residues. In germline, CDR1 is MGHDK, CDR2 SYGVNS. Trimming removed 4 bases at V and 6 bases at J, with 18 bases between. CDR3 DNA sequence: TGTGCCAGCAGTGCCTCAGAAACCGGCTTGCCTGAAGCTTTCTTT. This gives the protein CASSASETGLPEAFF.

Worth noting for this clonotype: This may be a read error: a much more frequent sequence differs by one nucleotide. The chain joins TRBV7-9 to TRBJ2-3, with D perhaps TRBD1 (5 bases). CDR3 size: 16 residues. In germline, CDR1 is SEHNR, CDR2 FQNEAQ (reference sequence). CDR3 bases: TGTGCCGGCAGCCCAGCCAGGGCCACCCCCACAGATACGCAGTATTTT. Residues: CAGSPARATPTDTQYF. Drawing the rest from reference TRBV7-9 and TRBJ2-3, the complete variable domain is DTGVSQNPRHKITKRGQNVTFRCDPISEHNRLYWYRQTLGQGPEFLTYFQNEAQLEKSRLLSDRFSAERPKGSFSTLEIQRTEQGDSAMYLCAGSPARATPTDTQYFGPGTRLTVL.

For this clonotype: The junction departs from the called germline gene at one end, perhaps through a read error. The V and J genes are TRBV4-1 and TRBJ1-1; D is undetermined. Germline V CDR1 and CDR2: MGHRA, YSYEKL. CDR3 length equals 13 residues. This CDR3 is CAGSADENTEAFF. The CDR3 DNA follows: TGTGCCGGCAGCGCCGACGAGAACACTGAAGCTTTCTTT.

The V call is TRBV12-3 or TRBV12-4, the J call TRBJ1-6, with 7 bases fitting TRBD1. There are 15 residues in the CDR3. V gave up 1 base and J gave up 7 bases; unmatched junction bases: 4. CDR3 loop: CASSLDQGGNSPLHF. The CDR3 nucleotides are TGTGCCAGCAGTTTAGATCAGGGGGGAAATTCACCCCTCCACTTT.

As regards this clonotype: This may be a read error: a much more frequent sequence differs by one nucleotide. The chain combines TRBV7-8 with TRBJ1-1, with TRBD1 identical over 7 bases. Germline V lookup: CDR1 SGHVS, CDR2 FQNEAQ. The CDR3 is 13 residues long. CDR3 protein: CTSSLGDRVEAFF. CDR3 sequence (DNA): TGTACCAGCAGCTTAGGAGACAGGGTTGAAGCTTTCTTT.

As regards this clonotype: This may come from a read error, since a much larger clone is one base off. This chain uses TRBV7-9 with TRBJ1-3; weak D call: TRBD1 (5 bases). CDR1 and CDR2 (germline): SEHNR, FQNEAQ (reference sequence). Trimming cost V 5 bases and J 0 bases, with 8 bases left between them. There are 14 residues in the CDR3. CDR3 region: CASSRDLSGNTIYF. The DNA for the CDR3 is TGTGCCAGCAGCCGGGACCTCTCTGGAAACACCATATATTTT.

This chain joins TRBV30 and TRBJ2-1; D may correspond to TRBD1 or TRBD2 (6 bases each). This CDR3 is 11 amino acids long. Germline V lookup: CDR1 GTSNPN, CDR2 SVGIG (reference sequence). V lost 2 bases to trimming and J lost 9 bases, with 8 bases between them. CDR3 in DNA: TGTGCCTGGAGTAGGGGGGCTGAGCAGTTCTTC. Translating it yields CAWSRGAEQFF.

The chain couples TRBV5-6 to TRBJ1-1; 7 bases align to TRBD1. The ends lost 2 bases at V and 4 bases at J; junction bases unmatched: 11. Germline CDR1 reads SGHDT; CDR2 reads YYEEEE. CDR3 length equals 16 residues. The CDR3, as DNA: TGTGCCAGCAGCTTTTACCAGGGGGACGGGTTCACTGAAGCTTTCTTT. This gives the protein CASSFYQGDGFTEAFF.

The V gene is TRBV7-6, the J gene TRBJ2-5; 7 nucleotides agree with TRBD1. J gave up 1 base and V 0 bases, and 2 bases lay outside the gene matches. Looked up from germline, CDR1 is SGHVS and CDR2 is FNYEAQ. The CDR3 is 15 residues long. The CDR3 spells CASSLAGTVQETQYF. The CDR3 bases are TGTGCCAGCAGCTTAGCCGGGACAGTCCAAGAGACCCAGTACTTC.

This clonotype was counted only a few times. The chain links TRBV4-3 to TRBJ2-7; no definite D call. This CDR3 spans 15 amino acids. V was pared by 0 bases and J by 2 bases, with 11 bases between. Germline values: CDR1 LGHNA, CDR2 YSLEER. This CDR3 reads CASSQEERPTYEQYF. The CDR3 DNA follows: TGCGCCAGCAGCCAAGAAGAACGGCCGACCTACGAGCAGTACTTC.

The chain employs TRBV6-2 or TRBV6-3 and TRBJ1-1; D call uncertain. Germline CDR1 reads MNHEY; CDR2 reads SVGEGT. This CDR3 comprises 16 residues. V was shortened by 8 bases and J by 0 bases, with 19 bases between the two germline ends. CDR3 coding DNA: TGTGCCAGCTCCCTAATCGCCAGAATCATGAACACTGAAGCTTTCTTT. Residues: CASSLIARIMNTEAFF.

This clonotype was seen at least ten times. This chain uses TRBV5-1 with TRBJ2-7; D is unresolved. Germline V gene lookup returns CDR1 SGHRS and CDR2 YFSETQ. The CDR3 is made up of 14 amino acids. V lost 3 bases and J lost 1, with 11 bases in between. The chain's CDR3 is CASSSGVESYEQYF. In DNA, the CDR3 is TGCGCCAGCAGCTCTGGGGTTGAGTCCTACGAGCAGTACTTC.

The chain uses TRBV2 and TRBJ2-1; 7 bases fit TRBD1. CDR3 length equals 15 residues. J gave up 9 bases and V 5 bases, and 13 bases lay outside the gene matches. The germline V gene encodes CDR1 SNHLY and CDR2 FYNNEI. The CDR3 reads CASSTSGTAYGEQFF. The DNA for the CDR3 is TGTGCCAGCAGTACCTCGGGGACAGCTTACGGTGAGCAGTTCTTC.

This clonotype was picked up many times. DNA of the CDR3: TGTGCCAGCAGCCGTAGCGGGCCCAACAATGAGCAGTTCTTC. It specifies CASSRSGPNNEQFF. The V call is TRBV3-1, the J call TRBJ2-1; 7 bases map to TRBD2. CDR3 length: 14 residues. The trim removed 4 bases at V and 5 bases at J, leaving 5 bases unmatched. The germline gives CDR1 LGHDT, CDR2 YNNKEL (reference sequence).

With regard to this clonotype: The junction and the germline gene differ at one end; a read error may be behind it. The gene calls are TRBV6-4 and TRBJ2-7, with TRBD1 matching over 11 bases. The CDR3 has 15 residues. Germline CDR1 and CDR2: MRHNA and SNTAGT. In nucleotides, the CDR3 is TGTGCCAGCAGTTACTCGGGACAGGGGGCCTACGAGCAGTACTTC. Amino acid sequence: CASSYSGQGAYEQYF.

This clonotype has at least ten counts. The CDR3 sequence: CASSYTGTHYEQYF. The CDR3 DNA sequence: TGTGCCAGCAGTTATACCGGGACCCACTACGAGCAGTACTTC. The rearrangement uses TRBV6-5 and TRBJ2-7; D possibly matches TRBD1 or TRBD2 (5 bases each). V lost 3 bases and J 3 bases, leaving 12 bases between the germline ends. The germline CDR1 and CDR2 sequences are MNHEY and SVGAGI. The CDR3 runs to 14 residues.

This clonotype has ten or more counts. The rearrangement uses TRBV11-2 and TRBJ2-5; D unclear. The CDR3 is made up of 13 amino acids. Trimming removed 3 bases from V and 1 base from J, with 6 bases in between. Germline values: CDR1 SGHAT, CDR2 FQNNGV. CDR3 nucleotides: TGTGCCAGCAGCTTTGAGCTCCAAGAGACCCAGTACTTC. This sequence encodes CASSFELQETQYF.

Many counts were recorded for this clonotype. The V and J genes are TRBV28 and TRBJ1-2; TRBD1 is a possible D gene (5 bases). V was clipped by 2 bases and J by 8 bases, with 15 bases between them. Germline CDR1 and CDR2: MDHEN and SYDVKM. This CDR3 is 14 amino acids long. CDR3 residues: CASSLPNARGGYTF. CDR3 nucleotide sequence: TGTGCCAGCAGTTTACCCAACGCCCGGGGGGGCTACACCTTC.

The chain employs TRBV7-9 and TRBJ2-7, with TRBD1 identical over 10 bases. Looked up from germline, CDR1 is SEHNR and CDR2 is FQNEAQ (reference sequence). V dropped 5 bases and J dropped 4; count of bases not matched to a gene: 8. This CDR3 has 15 amino acids. The CDR3 sequence: CASSEGTGVGYEQYF. For the CDR3, the DNA is TGTGCCAGCAGCGAGGGGACAGGGGTCGGTTACGAGCAGTACTTC.

This clonotype was picked up a small number of times. The J gene is TRBJ2-7, the V gene TRBV9; D might be TRBD2 (6 bases). CDR3 size: 16 residues. Germline V gene lookup returns CDR1 SGDLS and CDR2 YYNGEE. Trimming left V 0 bases short and J 6 bases short, with 19 bases between. The CDR3 is CASSVATTGEASEQYF. The DNA of the CDR3 is TGTGCCAGCAGCGTAGCTACGACGGGAGAGGCGTCCGAGCAGTACTTC.

This clonotype has just a few counts. V is TRBV7-9 and J is TRBJ2-1, with D possibly being TRBD1 (6 bases). Germline CDR1 reads SEHNR; CDR2 reads FQNEAQ (reference sequence). The CDR3 sequence is 14 residues long. V was shortened by 8 bases and J by 8 bases, with 19 bases between the two germline ends. The CDR3 bases are TGTGCCAGCGGAGACTTCTCAGGGGTCGATGAGCAGTTCTTC. This encodes CASGDFSGVDEQFF.